A single sample is the source of the 28 T cell receptor beta chains below, sequenced in a study of blood T cell repertoires in COVID-19. Clones were sequenced by immunoSEQ multiplex PCR, and TCRdb holds only the in-frame ones, with some missing. The sample contains approximately 190,000 clones, under 85% of which appear only once. Sequenced input: peripheral blood. These TCRs come from a man aged 55 to 69 with active or convalescent COVID-19.

This chain joins TRBV5-1 and TRBJ2-2, with D hard to call. The CDR3 has 13 residues. The V end was cut by 0 bases, the J end by 6 bases, with 6 bases between. CDR1 is SGHRS and CDR2 is YFSETQ in the germline V gene. The CDR3, as DNA: TGCGCCAGCAGCTTGGGAGGATCCGGGGAGCTGTTTTTT. Encoded protein: CASSLGGSGELFF.

V gene TRBV6-5 combines with J gene TRBJ1-1, with 7 bases aligning to TRBD1. Unmatched junction bases numbered 5, after V lost 5 bases and J lost 11 bases. CDR1 is MNHEY, CDR2 SVGAGI, per germline. This CDR3 contains 11 residues. CDR3 in DNA: TGTGCCAGCAGTCGAGACAGGGAGGCTTTCTTT. Translation: CASSRDREAFF.

The chain links TRBV7-2 to TRBJ1-5, with TRBD1 matching over 8 bases. Looked up from germline, CDR1 is SGHTA and CDR2 is FQGNSA. The CDR3 runs 14 residues. V dropped 5 bases and J dropped 3; count of bases not matched to a gene: 3. CDR3 coding DNA: TGTGCCAGCAGCCGGGACAGGATCAATCAGCCCCAGCATTTT. Encoded protein: CASSRDRINQPQHF.

V gene TRBV9 combines with J gene TRBJ2-3; 13 nucleotides agree with TRBD2. The CDR3 covers 15 residues. Trimming removed 4 bases from V and 6 bases from J; junction bases left unmatched: 5. Germline CDR1 reads SGDLS; CDR2 reads YYNGEE. CDR3 bases: TGTGCCAGCAGCACTATGGGACTAGCGGGGGATACGCAGTATTTT. It translates to CASSTMGLAGDTQYF.

The chain uses TRBV18 and TRBJ2-4; D perhaps matches TRBD1 (5 bases). Deletions cut 2 bases from V and 0 bases from J, with 11 bases between. The germline CDR1 and CDR2 sequences are KGHSH and LQKENI. The CDR3 contains 16 residues. The CDR3 bases are TGTGCCAGCTCACCATTCGTGCAGGGAGCCAAAAACATTCAGTACTTC. This encodes CASSPFVQGAKNIQYF.

The CDR3: CASSQPEGQGNTEAFF. The CDR3 region has the DNA TGCGCCAGCAGCCAACCAGAGGGACAGGGGAACACTGAAGCTTTCTTT. The chain carries TRBV4-3 and TRBJ1-1, with 9 bases that match TRBD1. The CDR3 contains 16 residues. The V and J ends lost 2 bases and 1 base, in that order; junction bases with no gene match: 5. CDR1 and CDR2 from the germline V gene are LGHNA and YSLEER.

This clone was observed a handful of times. The V and J genes are TRBV5-8 and TRBJ2-3, with 8 bases matching TRBD1. Looked up from germline, CDR1 is SGHTS and CDR2 is YDEGEE. With V trimmed by 4 bases and J by 3 bases, 13 bases remained unmatched. This CDR3 is 17 amino acids long. CDR3 DNA sequence: TGTGCCAGCAGCCCCACTATCCGGGACAGGAGGACAGATACGCAGTATTTT. As protein: CASSPTIRDRRTDTQYF.

This chain uses TRBV28 with TRBJ1-4, with 7 bases lining up with TRBD1. CDR3 length equals 16 residues. Per germline, CDR1 MDHEN and CDR2 SYDVKM. V lost 5 bases, J lost 0 bases, and 6 bases stayed unmatched. The CDR3 nucleotides are TGTGCCAGCAGTCCCAGGGGGAGTGCAACTAATGAAAAACTGTTTTTT. The encoded protein is CASSPRGSATNEKLFF.

This clone was observed a handful of times. The chain is built from TRBV5-4 and TRBJ2-2; 11 positions match TRBD2. The CDR3 has 16 residues. The trim removed 4 bases at V and 5 bases at J, leaving 7 bases unmatched. Germline-derived CDR1 and CDR2 are SGHNT and YYREEE (reference sequence). CDR3 sequence reads: CASSREGLADTGELFF. Written as DNA, the CDR3 is TGTGCCAGCAGCCGTGAGGGACTAGCGGATACCGGGGAGCTGTTTTTT. Based on the CDR3 plus reference TRBV5-4 and TRBJ2-2, the full variable domain is ETGVTQSPTHLIKTRGQQVTLRCSSQSGHNTVSWYQQALGQGPQFIFQYYREEENGRGNFPPRFSGLQFPNYSSELNVNALELDDSALYLCASSREGLADTGELFFGEGSRLTVL.

CDR3 in amino acids: CASSPDRDETQYF. The DNA of the CDR3 is TGTGCCAGCAGCCCGGACAGGGACGAGACCCAGTACTTC. V gene TRBV5-4 combines with J gene TRBJ2-5, with 8 bases matching TRBD1. The CDR3 spans 13 residues. CDR1 SGHNT and CDR2 YYREEE come from the germline V gene (reference sequence). Trimming at V came to 4 bases and at J to 5 bases, leaving 4 bases not matched to a gene.

The V and J genes are TRBV27 and TRBJ1-1; D is ambiguous. Germline CDR1 reads MNHEY; CDR2 reads SMNVEV (reference sequence). V was clipped by 3 bases and J by 2 bases, with 10 bases between them. This CDR3 contains 14 residues. The CDR3 sequence: CASSLTGQNTEAFF. Here the CDR3 DNA reads TGTGCCAGCAGTTTGACGGGTCAAAACACTGAAGCTTTCTTT.

The chain joins TRBV27 to TRBJ2-2, with 7 positions matching TRBD1. CDR1 is MNHEY, CDR2 SMNVEV, per germline (reference sequence). This CDR3 is built from 13 residues. V gave up 5 bases and J gave up 5 bases; unmatched junction bases: 2. CDR3: CASSPQGTGELFF. In DNA form, the CDR3 reads TGTGCCAGCAGTCCACAGGGGACCGGGGAGCTGTTTTTT.

The rearrangement links TRBV5-1 to TRBJ2-7, with D tentatively TRBD2 (6 bases). V was cut by 0 bases and J by 6 bases, with 13 bases left in between. This CDR3 region has 14 residues. Germline CDR1 SGHRS, CDR2 YFSETQ. The DNA for the CDR3 is TGCGCCAGCAGCTTGGGTCTACCGGGAGTCGAGCAGTACTTC. Protein: CASSLGLPGVEQYF. Full variable domain (outside the CDR3, taken from reference TRBV5-1 and TRBJ2-7): KAGVTQTPRYLIKTRGQQVTLSCSPISGHRSVSWYQQTPGQGLQFLFEYFSETQRNKGNFPGRFSGRQFSNSRSEMNVSTLELGDSALYLCASSLGLPGVEQYFGPGTRLTVT.

The rearrangement links TRBV27 to TRBJ2-1; 15 nucleotides line up with TRBD2. The CDR3 has 16 amino acids. Germline V lookup: CDR1 MNHEY, CDR2 SMNVEV (reference sequence). V trimming: 3 bases; J trimming: 7 bases; junction bases outside the gene matches: 4. The CDR3 sequence is CASSFRTSGRGNEQFF. CDR3 DNA: TGTGCCAGCAGTTTTAGGACTAGCGGGAGGGGTAATGAGCAGTTCTTC.

The gene calls are TRBV6-2 or TRBV6-3 and TRBJ2-5; D might be TRBD1 (6 bases). The ends were cut back, 2 bases at V and 4 bases at J, with 14 bases in the middle. The CDR3 totals 15 residues. Germline V lookup: CDR1 MNHEY, CDR2 SVGEGT. For the CDR3, the DNA is TGTGCCAGCAGTTACGATTGGGGGCTTAGAGAGACCCAGTACTTC. Translation gives CASSYDWGLRETQYF.

This clone was found a few times. This chain connects TRBV27 to TRBJ1-4; 8 bases fit TRBD1. Trimming at V came to 4 bases and at J to 8 bases, leaving 6 bases not matched to a gene. Germline values: CDR1 MNHEY, CDR2 SMNVEV (reference sequence). The CDR3 length is 14 residues. Written as DNA, the CDR3 is TGTGCCAGCAGTTCCGGACAGGGCCTCGAAAAACTGTTTTTT. Protein sequence: CASSSGQGLEKLFF.

The chain joins TRBV6-5 to TRBJ1-1; 9 bases agree with TRBD1. Germline V gene lookup returns CDR1 MNHEY and CDR2 SVGAGI. The V and J ends lost 2 bases and 1 base, in that order; junction bases with no gene match: 5. The CDR3 loop spans 16 amino acids. For the CDR3, the DNA is TGTGCCAGCAGTTACCCACGGACAGGGGAGAACACTGAAGCTTTCTTT. As protein: CASSYPRTGENTEAFF.

This chain uses TRBV4-3 with TRBJ2-5; 14 positions agree with TRBD2. Germline CDR1 is LGHNA and CDR2 is YSLEER. This CDR3 region has 20 residues. Trimming at V came to 2 bases and at J to 0 bases, leaving 11 bases not matched to a gene. CDR3 region: CASSQNTGTSGGSYQETQYF. The CDR3 coding sequence is TGCGCCAGCAGCCAAAATACCGGGACTAGCGGGGGTTCCTACCAAGAGACCCAGTACTTC.

The chain has TRBV18 and TRBJ2-6; TRBD1 matches at 10 bases. This CDR3 is built from 16 residues. Germline CDR1 reads KGHSH; CDR2 reads LQKENI. V lost 5 bases and J lost 3; bases outside the gene matches: 4. The CDR3 region is CASSGDRGYGANVLTF. In DNA, the CDR3 is TGTGCCAGCTCAGGGGACAGGGGCTATGGGGCCAACGTCCTGACTTTC.

V gene TRBV30 combines with J gene TRBJ1-5; D not certain. The CDR3 is made up of 15 amino acids. V lost 4 bases and J 0 bases, leaving 13 bases between the germline ends. CDR1 is GTSNPN and CDR2 is SVGIG in the germline V gene (reference sequence). The CDR3 region is CAWTEGSYSNQPQHF. CDR3 DNA: TGTGCCTGGACGGAGGGTTCGTATAGCAATCAGCCCCAGCATTTT.

J is TRBJ2-7 and V is TRBV6-5; D is unclear. The ends were cut back, 7 bases at V and 3 bases at J, with 10 bases in the middle. CDR1 is MNHEY, CDR2 SVGAGI, per germline. The CDR3 has 12 residues. The CDR3 sequence: CASKIQSYEQYF. CDR3 coding DNA: TGTGCCAGCAAAATACAGAGCTACGAGCAGTACTTC.

The chain carries TRBV11-2 and TRBJ2-7, with D perhaps TRBD1 (6 bases). The germline gives CDR1 SGHAT, CDR2 FQNNGV. The CDR3 has 15 residues. Trimming took 2 bases from V and 3 from J, leaving 14 bases between them. Here the CDR3 DNA reads TGTGCCAGCAGCTTACCGACAGGTCCCTACTACGAGCAGTACTTC. It yields the protein CASSLPTGPYYEQYF.

Only a few counts were recorded for this clone. The rearrangement uses TRBV9 and TRBJ2-1; weak D call: TRBD2 (5 bases). The CDR3 contains 15 residues. Deletions cut 4 bases from V and 5 bases from J, with 16 bases between. Germline values: CDR1 SGDLS, CDR2 YYNGEE. The CDR3 protein is CASSPLIASNNEQFF. As DNA, the CDR3 is TGTGCCAGCAGCCCACTCATAGCGTCTAACAATGAGCAGTTCTTC.

The CDR3 bases are TGTGCCACCTCACCCCGTAGGGGGGGCACCGGGACTGAAGCTTTCTTT. Its protein is CATSPRRGGTGTEAFF. The chain combines TRBV19 with TRBJ1-1; the D gene is possibly TRBD1 (6 bases). Germline V gene data show CDR1 as LNHDA and CDR2 as SQIVND (reference sequence). The CDR3 totals 16 residues. Trimming left V 10 bases short and J 5 bases short, with 26 bases between.

This chain uses TRBV19 with TRBJ2-7; 8 bases line up with TRBD1. The J segment lost 2 bases and the V segment lost 1 base, leaving 4 bases of the junction unmatched. Germline CDR1 LNHDA, CDR2 SQIVND (reference sequence). The CDR3 loop spans 15 amino acids. The CDR3 loop is CASSIGGTGTYEQYF. The DNA for the CDR3 is TGTGCCAGTAGTATAGGAGGGACAGGAACCTACGAGCAGTACTTC.

The chain employs TRBV23-1 and TRBJ1-1; D remains unclear. Being an ORF, TRBV23-1 has a function that is uncertain. Trimming cost V 2 bases and J 6 bases, with 10 bases left between them. The CDR3 has 13 residues. In nucleotides, the CDR3 is TGCGCCAGCAGTCAAGGCGACAAACCTGAAGCTTTCTTT. Amino acids: CASSQGDKPEAFF.

V is TRBV11-3 and J is TRBJ2-5; the match to TRBD1 covers 7 bases. V gave up 0 bases and J gave up 3 bases; unmatched junction bases: 7. Germline assignment: CDR1 SGHNT and CDR2 YENEEA. There are 16 residues in the CDR3. The chain's CDR3 is CASSLEGPGTEETQYF. The CDR3, as DNA: TGTGCCAGCAGCTTAGAAGGCCCCGGGACAGAAGAGACCCAGTACTTC.

The J gene is TRBJ2-7, the V gene TRBV7-7, with D maybe TRBD2 (6 bases). Germline CDR1 SSHAT, CDR2 FNYEAQ (reference sequence). Trimming stripped 3 bases from V and 0 bases from J, with 18 bases between. This CDR3 contains 17 residues. This CDR3 reads CASSFLPAWGVSYEQYF. The CDR3 DNA sequence: TGTGCCAGCAGCTTTCTCCCGGCCTGGGGGGTCTCCTACGAGCAGTACTTC.